Following are 8 T cell receptor beta chains from one sample sequenced in a study of pediatric ulcerative colitis. Rectal tissue came from one to two pinch biopsies taken at colonoscopy. The assay was immunoSEQ multiplex PCR, and TCRdb's table has in-frame clones only and misses some. The table records about 36,000 clones, around three quarters of them present only once. The sample comprised gut tissue. The source is a boy between 10 and 17 years old with moderate ulcerative colitis.

CDR3 protein: CASSPLWGQGLREQYF. In DNA, the CDR3 is TGTGCCAGCAGTCCCCTTTGGGGACAGGGGTTGAGGGAGCAGTACTTC. V gene TRBV28 combines with J gene TRBJ2-7, with 10 bases aligning to TRBD1. Germline-derived CDR1 and CDR2 are MDHEN and SYDVKM. The CDR3 loop spans 16 amino acids. J gave up 7 bases and V 5 bases, and 14 bases lay outside the gene matches.

The V gene is TRBV4-1, the J gene TRBJ1-4, with TRBD1 as a possible D gene (6 bases). Trimming shortened V by 1 base and J by 8 bases, and 14 bases separated the two germline ends. The CDR3 is 15 residues long. From germline, CDR1 is MGHRA and CDR2 YSYEKL. The CDR3 reads CASSQGGRLWEKLFF. The CDR3 DNA reads TGCGCCAGCAGCCAAGGGGGGCGGTTGTGGGAAAAACTGTTTTTT.

The V and J genes are TRBV7-8 and TRBJ2-2; 14 positions match TRBD2. This CDR3 region has 18 residues. V lost 7 bases and J lost 5; bases outside the gene matches: 12. Germline V gene sequence: CDR1 SGHVS, CDR2 FQNEAQ. The CDR3 sequence is CASNTPGLAGVGTGELFF. Here the CDR3 DNA reads TGTGCCAGCAACACTCCGGGACTAGCGGGAGTCGGTACCGGGGAGCTGTTTTTT.

The chain combines TRBV10-1 with TRBJ2-2; D is ambiguous. V was trimmed by 9 bases and J by 5 bases, leaving 13 bases between them. CDR3 length: 13 amino acids. Germline values: CDR1 WNHNN, CDR2 SYGVQD (reference sequence). DNA of the CDR3: TGCGCCAGTACAGAGGACCATACCGGGGAGCTGTTTTTT. It translates to CASTEDHTGELFF.

The chain carries TRBV6-1 and TRBJ2-3, with TRBD1 matching 9 bases. This CDR3 has 16 residues. Germline CDR1 reads MNHNS; CDR2 reads SASEGT. Trimming at V came to 4 bases and at J to 6 bases, leaving 11 bases not matched to a gene. CDR3 protein: CASSAYRDRVADTQYF. CDR3 in DNA: TGTGCCAGCAGTGCCTACCGGGACAGGGTTGCGGATACGCAGTATTTT.

Only a few counts were recorded for this clone. This sequence joins TRBV4-1 and TRBJ1-3, with D possibly TRBD1 on 5 matching bases. Looked up from germline, CDR1 is MGHRA and CDR2 is YSYEKL. V shed 8 bases and J shed 4 bases, with 9 bases lying between them. This CDR3 is 12 amino acids long. The CDR3 DNA is TGCGCCAGCTGGGGGAGGGGAAACACCATATATTTT. Protein: CASWGRGNTIYF.

By share, this clone ranks as medium-sized. V is TRBV7-9 and J is TRBJ2-2; unclear D gene. Trimming shortened V by 5 bases and J by 7 bases, and 8 bases separated the two germline ends. Germline CDR1 is SEHNR and CDR2 is FQNEAQ (reference sequence). This CDR3 region has 12 residues. CDR3 in amino acids: CASSPLIGELFF. The CDR3 DNA sequence: TGTGCCAGCAGCCCTCTTATCGGGGAGCTGTTTTTT.

The chain has TRBV5-4 and TRBJ1-2, with D possibly TRBD1 on 6 matching bases. The germline gives CDR1 SGHNT, CDR2 YYREEE (reference sequence). The CDR3 is 13 residues long. Deletions cut 0 bases from V and 8 bases from J, with 11 bases between. The CDR3: CASSLDRAYGYTF. For the CDR3, the DNA is TGTGCCAGCAGCTTGGACAGGGCGTACGGCTACACCTTC.